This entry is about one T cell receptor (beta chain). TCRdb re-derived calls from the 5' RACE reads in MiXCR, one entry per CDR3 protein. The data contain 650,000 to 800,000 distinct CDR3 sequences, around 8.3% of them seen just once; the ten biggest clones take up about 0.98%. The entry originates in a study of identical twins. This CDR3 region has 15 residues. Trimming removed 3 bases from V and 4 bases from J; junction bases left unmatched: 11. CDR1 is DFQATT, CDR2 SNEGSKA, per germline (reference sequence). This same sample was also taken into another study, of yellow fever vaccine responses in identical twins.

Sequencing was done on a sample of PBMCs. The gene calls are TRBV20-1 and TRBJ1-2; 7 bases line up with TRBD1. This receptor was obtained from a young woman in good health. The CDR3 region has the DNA TGCAGTGCTAGGGATAACAGGGGCGCAGTCTATGGCTACACCTTC. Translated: CSARDNRGAVYGYTF.